This T cell receptor (beta chain) emerged from a study of post-analysis software for immune sequencing data (dated by TCRdb to 2015 to 2017). Notes on the research overall: The recorded disease courses included relapsing-remitting, secondary progressive and progressive-relapsing multiple sclerosis, and some patients had no subtype annotation. The multiple sclerosis patient repertoires were compared with more than 10 previously published healthy control repertoires from donors aged roughly 6 to 27 years. A subset of samples was prepared in parallel using single-end sample barcoding, then pooled and co-amplified after Illumina adapter ligation.

What the research found in general, with its limitations: Normalized Chao1 diversity was significantly lower in multiple sclerosis patients than controls, suggesting substantial peripheral T-cell clonal expansion. When samples were clustered directly using the F measure, samples prepared in the same batch co-clustered strongly, which prompted a batch-effect correction. Patients showed significantly higher frequencies than controls for a handful of TRBV segments, among them TRBV5-6, TRBV5-1 and TRBV20-1. The multiple sclerosis patient group was slightly younger than the control group.

Taken from cysteine to phenylalanine, the CDR3 has 18 residues. Only the CDR3 portion is preserved as DNA: 54 bases, with reading frame beginning at the first base. For this chain, trimming is 5 bases at the V end and 1 base at the J end, and the number of junction bases without a gene match is 15. CDR1 and CDR2 (SGHAT, FQNNGV) derive from the germline V gene. This clonotype was recorded only once. No antigen is known for it. No clone much larger than this one lies a single base away; base qualities are absent. To demonstrate the VDJtools post-analysis software, the study profiled TCR beta repertoires from the peripheral blood of about 13 young patients with multiple sclerosis. The patients with multiple sclerosis were children and adolescents between roughly 6 and 17 years of age. Receptors were amplified or captured by PCR. Sequenced using an Illumina HiSeq 2500. Unique molecular identifiers were incorporated into TCR beta cDNA libraries to reduce PCR and sequencing biases. Roughly 0.5 million cDNA molecules were obtained per 1 to 10 million input T cells, so each molecule approximated one T cell. The patient libraries were prepared and sequenced using the same protocol as the earlier healthy control dataset. Within a given batch, samples were prepared together, multiplexed and sequenced on the same HiSeq lane. In the original analysis: Raw barcoded reads were processed with MIGEC, discarding single-read molecular identifier groups before consensus assembly and CDR3 extraction. Clonotype tables were post-analysed with VDJtools, and diversity was normalized by down-sampling all datasets to the smallest sample size. Repertoire overlap clustering matched CDR3 amino acid but not nucleotide sequences to correct batch-related cross-sample contamination. The public reads were reprocessed in TCRdb via fastp at Q25 and MiXCR, keeping in-frame beta chains. Each entry is one CDR3 protein sequence, shown with its most common DNA and genes. TCRdb's processing, not the study's, gives the V and J calls here. Across this sample there are fewer than 700,000 distinct CDR3 sequences, with 44% seen only once. The biggest ten clones account for approximately 1.7% of the sample.

Recombination connected TRBV11-2 to TRBJ2-7, and 9 bases in between align with TRBD2. The sequenced sample consisted of blood. The clonotype was recovered from a girl aged 5 to 17 with multiple sclerosis. The bases read TGTGCCAGCAGCACCGTCCGCGGGAGGGCAGGTAGTTCCTACGAGCAGTACTTC. Translated, this is CASSTVRGRAGSSYEQYF.